This T cell receptor beta chain was identified in a study of T cell responses to AZD1222 COVID-19 vaccine. The germline V and J ends were trimmed by 3 bases and 1 base, with 9 bases remaining between them. Germline values: CDR1 KGHDR, CDR2 SFDVKD. This CDR3 spans 15 amino acids. The study's findings and limits: Breadth and depth of Spike-specific TCRs rose after two AZD1222 doses. Donors were chiefly white British, with a greater number of females, and clonal diversity was perhaps underestimated. Scientists sampled the repertoires only once the peak T cell response had passed. Of the AZD1222 recipients, only 5 to 7 were seropositive at baseline.

Clones were read by immunoSEQ multiplex PCR, and TCRdb kept only the in-frame ones, dropping some. The data contain tens of thousands of clones, roughly 90% of them singletons. The count of this clone is one. Its antigen is not identified. This chain joins TRBV24-1 and TRBJ1-3, with unresolved D. The source material was peripheral blood, sampled 28 days after the second AZD1222 dose. The sequence was obtained from an adult who received the AZD1222 COVID-19 vaccine. The CDR3 DNA sequence: TGTGCCACCAGTGATGAAGGGATGTCTGGAAACACCATATATTTT. Its protein is CATSDEGMSGNTIYF.